This T cell receptor beta chain was captured in a study of cytomegalovirus exposure and HLA in healthy donors (dated by TCRdb to 2015 to 2018). With respect to the entire study: In an earlier analysis of around 540 of the donors, about 260 Gb of sequence data and roughly 100 million unique TCR beta sequences from 150 million to 200 million T cells were reported. Four or five DR-DQ haplotypes were handled as single units for association and clustering because linkage in the cohort was strong. To decide whether each TCR beta V gene segment behaved as functional or pseudogenic, an earlier analysis of some 600 of the donors relied on high-throughput TCR beta sequencing. Typing coverage varied by locus: 629-630 donors for A, B, C, DRB1 and DQB1; around 560 for DQA1; over 600 for DPA1; roughly 450 for DPB1. Class I and class II HLA loci were covered by the typing at four-digit resolution. In the later analysis, no new phenotypic data were used to find candidate immune exposures; instead, reliance was placed on TCR beta sequences and their occurrence across donors. A later analysis re-analyzed previously published TCR beta repertoires from 600 to 850 donors and added high-resolution HLA genotyping to study TCR occurrence patterns. High-throughput TCR immunosequencing, statistical association of individual TCRs with disease status, and machine learning were combined to predict cytomegalovirus infection status. Alongside the repertoire data, information on donor age, sex, ethnicity and CMV serostatus was compiled. Among some 410 genotyped donors of the cohort, an average of around 240,000 unique TCR beta nucleotide sequences were sequenced per donor, around 20% of them non-productive. The aim of the study was to test whether cataloging public T cell receptors could identify signatures of past pathogen exposure. Approximately 310 gigabases of sequencing data and approximately 93 million unique TCR sequences were included in an early release covering several hundred HLA-typed donors. Using immunosequencing, the study profiled T cell repertoires from about 610 subjects and related those repertoires to cytomegalovirus serostatus. Every repertoire in the discovery cohort had been generated on one and the same sequencing platform. A separate validation cohort of approximately 120 different subjects was used in addition to the roughly 720-subject first cohort. A later genetic analysis used genome-wide SNP genotypes for 398 of the 666 donors, treating that subset as a discovery cohort. The genetic ancestry cluster associated with self-reported Caucasian donors included over 65% of the 300 to 400 genotyped donors.

The cohort was made up of about 610 healthy bone marrow donors. Cohort members were all nominally healthy when sampled, although unrecorded immune exposures were likely present. The donor was CMV seronegative and belonged to the group of 320 or so seronegative cohort members. Each donor provided a peripheral blood sample, and peripheral blood mononuclear cells were used for TCR beta sequencing. Genomic DNA extraction from the blood cell samples was performed with the Qiagen DNeasy Blood Extraction Kit. Library preparation was by the immunoSEQ multiplex PCR assay. For the multiplex PCR, a mixture combining 60 forward primers for TCR Vbeta segments and 13 reverse primers for TCR Jbeta segments was used. The CDR3 region of rearranged TCR beta genes was amplified from genomic DNA by a multiplex PCR assay. Amplified TCR beta libraries were sequenced as 87-base-pair reads on the Illumina HiSeq System. For the original study's pipeline: In a later analysis, tens of millions of unique TCR beta chains were counted across the 650 to 750 repertoires, and approximately 11 million of these chains were shared by at least two donors. A nearest-neighbor algorithm error-corrected the raw reads and collapsed the reads into unique sequences, merging closely related sequences to remove PCR and sequencing errors. CDR3 sequences were aligned to IMGT reference sequences to assign V, D and J gene segments. For a sequence to be retained, a match of at least six nucleotides was required to both a V gene segment and a J gene segment. A rearrangement was called productive if the CDR3 had no stop codons and remained in frame with V and J, and every other rearrangement was called non-productive. Following IMGT convention, CDR3 was defined as the stretch from the second conserved V-encoded cysteine to the conserved J-encoded phenylalanine. The earlier analysis of about 570 of the donors excluded any sequence lacking an unambiguous match to a single V gene segment. An earlier analysis of several hundred of the donors called V segments functional above 56.7% productive rearrangements and segregating when the between-donor standard deviation exceeded 5%. A statistical classification framework was built to diagnose cytomegalovirus status from the catalog of TCR beta chain sequences. A later analysis assigned V and J genes by comparing TCR nucleotide sequences with IMGT/GENE-DB human TR gene sequences. The TCRdist pipeline was used in a later analysis to assign CDR3 sequences and most-parsimonious VDJ recombination scenarios. A later analysis defined each TCR beta chain by its CDR3 amino acid sequence plus V-gene family, and excluded reads lacking a unique V-gene family. A later analysis removed 592 highly shared, low-generation-probability nucleotide sequences to deal with suspected cross-contamination and a sequencing artifact. In a later analysis, a clonal expansion index was calculated for each public chain from normalized within-repertoire ranks of inferred template counts. In a later analysis, generation probabilities were computed using a VDJ recombination model fitted to out-of-frame rearrangements, and the results were checked against IGoR. A later analysis scored TCR-TCR, TCR-HLA and TCR-CMV co-occurrence with hypergeometric tests, applying a repertoire-size bias correction to TCR pairs. False discovery rates were estimated in a later analysis by permuting HLA or CMV assignments 20 times. In a later analysis, co-occurring TCRs were grouped using DBSCAN, with TCRdist sequence similarity added in when clustering inside HLA-allele-positive subsets. Co-occurrence clustering excluded repertoires with fewer than 30,000 or more than 120,000 public chains, plus five with anomalous nucleotide sharing. TCRdb obtained this table from immuneACCESS and retained in-frame rearrangements with V and J assigned. These tables miss some clones; where compared with another copy, unresolved V genes account for less than half of the shortfall, and the remainder is unexplained. The D gene and trimming were derived from the DNA, and the V and J assignments and clone size from that table. Here the sample has 210,000 or so clones; about three quarters occur a single time. 0.4% to 0.6% of the sample goes to the ten largest clones.

Clipping removes 0 bases from V and 5 bases from J, with 10 as the unmatched junction base count. The cysteine opens and the phenylalanine closes a CDR3 of 17 amino acids. CDR3 DNA is the only sequence kept; it has 51 bases, read in frame from the first base. Via the germline V gene, CDR1 is SGHVS and CDR2 FNYEAQ. General findings and caveats noted by the study authors: The cohort was sequenced for TCR beta chains only, and without alpha or paired-chain data the features that could be detected were limited. According to the authors, the approach could potentially be generalized to other disease states and immunological phenotypes. The sequencing pipeline was judged likely to have produced a cluster of highly shared sequence variants as a technical artifact. In the study, roughly 160 TCR beta chains were listed as associated with cytomegalovirus. In both the original and validation cohorts, the classifier was reported to diagnose cytomegalovirus status with high specificity and sensitivity. Because the 87-base-pair reads could not distinguish some IMGT-functional V segments, including TRBV6-2 and TRBV6-3, those segments were excluded. An association between a missense DCLRE1C variant and V-gene and J-gene trimming of TCR beta chains was found in a later genetic analysis and replicated in an independent cohort. Compared with the roughly 670-donor mean, donors in an Asian-associated ancestry cluster had fewer N-insertions in productive TCRs, according to a later genetic analysis. Over 15 rarely observed V segments, including chromosome 9 orphons, were excluded from the earlier analysis of almost 600 of the donors because counts were too low. In a later analysis, HLA-associated TCR beta chains showed more clonal expansion and lower generation probabilities than non-associated chains that were equally common. Sequencing depth was assumed to be roughly uniform across donors in the presence/absence analyses, though that assumption may not hold. Linkage disequilibrium might explain the correlated functional status among segregating V segments, but an unknown experimental factor could not be excluded. In vitro tests confirmed that a few of the cytomegalovirus-associated TCR beta chains recognize cytomegalovirus antigens. In an earlier analysis of approximately 590 of the donors, most TCR beta V segments appeared in productive rearrangements about 87% or about 30% of the time, broadly matching IMGT annotations. Most TCR sequences were seen in very few donors, while some public TCRs were found in many individuals. According to a later analysis, most CMV-associated TCR beta chains appeared to be HLA-restricted, and the HLA associations seemed to be driven largely by CMV exposure. Assigning TCR associations to individual alleles was difficult when HLA alleles, especially DR and DQ, strongly co-occurred. A later analysis found that TCR association rates varied across HLA loci, with DRB1 alleles showing the most associated TCRs and HLA-C alleles the fewest. Several of the top co-occurrence clusters appeared to be linked to parvovirus B19, influenza, CMV and Epstein-Barr virus, according to a later analysis. In a later analysis, 15,000 to 20,000 TCR beta sequences were associated with specific HLA alleles at a false discovery rate of 0.05. A further reported finding was that TCR beta sequences accurately predicted the HLA-A and HLA-B alleles for most subjects in the first cohort. Immune exposure information for the cohort was limited to CMV serostatus. HLA typing was unavailable for some donors at each locus, so association tests used only the typed subset.

Concerning this clone itself: Its antigen specificity is not known. Within one base of it there is no much larger clone, and no base qualities were kept.

The sample comprised PBMCs. This sequence was found in a boy between 10 and 17 years old in good health and CMV-seronegative. The chain is encoded by TRBV7-6 joined to TRBJ2-1, with 7 bases aligning to TRBD1. The nucleotides are TGTGCCAGCAGCTTAGCCCCGCAGGGGGATAAGGACAATGAGCAGTTCTTC. Translated, it gives CASSLAPQGDKDNEQFF.